The following is a T cell receptor (beta chain) sequence with its context. The assay was immunoSEQ multiplex PCR, and TCRdb's table has in-frame clones only and misses some. The sample comprises about 84,000 clones, roughly 85% of which are singletons, and approximately 1.5% rests with the top ten. The sample comes from a study of T cell responses to AZD1222 COVID-19 vaccine. Study background: Second doses at about 4 or about 12 weeks were pooled.

V trimming: 1 base; J trimming: 5 bases; junction bases outside the gene matches: 4. CDR3 length equals 15 residues. Germline-derived CDR1 and CDR2 are MNHNS and SASEGT. This TCR came from an adult in good health. This chain joins TRBV6-1 and TRBJ2-7; 11 nucleotides agree with TRBD1. The material was peripheral blood, obtained on day 0 of AZD1222 vaccination. CDR3 protein: CASSEVGDRGDEQYF. Here the CDR3 DNA reads TGTGCCAGCAGTGAAGTTGGGGACAGGGGGGACGAGCAGTACTTC.